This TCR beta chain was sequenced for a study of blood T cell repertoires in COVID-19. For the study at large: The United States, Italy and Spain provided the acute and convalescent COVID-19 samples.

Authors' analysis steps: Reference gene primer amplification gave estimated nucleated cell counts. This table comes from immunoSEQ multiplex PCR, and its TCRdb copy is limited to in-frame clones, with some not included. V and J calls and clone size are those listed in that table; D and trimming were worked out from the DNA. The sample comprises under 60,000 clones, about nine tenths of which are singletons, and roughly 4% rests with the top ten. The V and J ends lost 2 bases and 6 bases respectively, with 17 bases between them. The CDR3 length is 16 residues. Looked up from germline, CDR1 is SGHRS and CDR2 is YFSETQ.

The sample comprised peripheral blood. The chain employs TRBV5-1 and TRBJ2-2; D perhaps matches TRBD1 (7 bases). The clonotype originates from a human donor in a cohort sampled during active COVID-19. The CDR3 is CASSFGGIQGAGELFF. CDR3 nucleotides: TGCGCCAGCAGCTTCGGGGGCATCCAGGGGGCCGGGGAGCTGTTTTTT.